This TCR beta chain was found in a study of T cells after yellow fever vaccination. The study, taken as a whole, reports: A limited proportion of clonotypes was detected within both the CD4 and CD8 compartments.

For this clonotype: Its target is not known.

Production of TCR cDNA was by 5'RACE template switching, which also added a universal primer site and UMIs. In TCRdb, the 5' RACE reads were re-called with MiXCR into one record per CDR3 protein. The sample lists around 310,000 distinct CDR3 sequences; about 3.5% were seen once. Sequences were derived from PBMCs, sampled on the day of the yellow fever booster vaccination. This clonotype originated in a man between 18 and 35 years old who received the YFV17D yellow fever vaccine.

This CDR3 reads CSVGDRAMNTEAFF. CDR3 sequence (DNA): TGCAGCGTTGGGGACAGGGCCATGAACACTGAAGCTTTCTTT. V and J are TRBV29-1 and TRBJ1-1, with 9 nucleotides matching TRBD1. The CDR3 runs 14 residues. Germline CDR1 reads SQVTM; CDR2 reads ANQGSEA. J was trimmed by 0 bases and V by 4 bases; bases with no gene match: 3.